The clone carrying this T cell receptor (beta chain) is medium-sized in the sample. Its specificity is not known. The data belong to a study of PD-1 blockade in mismatch repair-deficient tumors. Study-level background: All were previously treated, progressing patients with over 9 mismatch repair-deficient cancer types.

Study findings and constraints: Rapid post-treatment expansion, then contraction, generally preceding radiologic response, marked tumor-resident clones.

V was pared by 0 bases and J by 5 bases, with 11 bases between. Germline V gives CDR1 LNHNV, CDR2 YYDKDF (reference sequence). There are 15 residues in the CDR3. Mismatch repair deficiency was confirmed in all patients, by PCR or immunohistochemistry. TCRs were sequenced from a few patients responding to pembrolizumab. Clones were read by immunoSEQ multiplex PCR, and TCRdb kept only the in-frame ones, dropping some. The data hold tens of thousands of clones, with about 72% observed a single time. The sequence derives from an adult with mismatch repair-deficient cancer. The input for sequencing was peripheral blood, taken 2 weeks after starting pembrolizumab. V usage is TRBV15 and J usage is TRBJ2-1, with no clear D. The CDR3 spells CATSRDGSSNNEQFF. The CDR3 nucleotides are TGTGCCACCAGCAGAGATGGGTCGTCTAACAATGAGCAGTTCTTC.